The clone carrying this T cell receptor beta chain was counted a single time. Its target is unknown. This specimen belongs to a study of T cell responses to AZD1222 COVID-19 vaccine. Study-wide points: Across spike, vaccine-associated CD4 TCRs were found, dominant at 160-218 and 743-854.

Assay used: immunoSEQ multiplex PCR; TCRdb lists only in-frame clones, some missing. The sample lists 80,000 to 95,000 clones; about 90% were seen once. Germline V lookup: CDR1 SNHLY, CDR2 FYNNEI. There are 14 residues in the CDR3. Trimming removed 6 bases from V and 0 bases from J, with 8 bases in between. The TCR sequence derives from an adult in good health. The chain links TRBV2 to TRBJ2-2, with no clear D. The sequencing used peripheral blood, collected on day 0 of AZD1222 vaccination. The DNA of the CDR3 is TGTGCCAGCAGCCGATCCACGAACACCGGGGAGCTGTTTTTT. Protein product: CASSRSTNTGELFF.